One sample yielded the 22 T cell receptor beta chains listed below, sequenced in a study of blood T cell repertoires in COVID-19. Measured with immunoSEQ multiplex PCR; TCRdb has only the in-frame clones, and not every one. The sample holds some 200,000 clones, 80% to 85% seen once. Material: peripheral blood. All receptors derive from a woman aged 30 to 39 who had recovered from COVID-19.

V usage is TRBV18 and J usage is TRBJ1-1; D uncertain. The CDR3 covers 15 residues. Germline V gene data show CDR1 as KGHSH and CDR2 as LQKENI. V was clipped by 6 bases and J by 0 bases, with 14 bases between them. CDR3 region: CASSGLMAMNTEAFF. CDR3 nucleotides: TGTGCCAGCTCTGGGCTGATGGCAATGAACACTGAAGCTTTCTTT.

The chain joins TRBV5-6 to TRBJ1-4; D unresolved. CDR1 SGHDT and CDR2 YYEEEE come from the germline V gene. V was pared by 4 bases and J by 10 bases, with 14 bases between. The CDR3 has 13 residues. The CDR3 DNA is TGTGCCAGCAGCATCGGACTCCCCGGAAAACTGTTTTTT. Translated, it gives CASSIGLPGKLFF. Using reference TRBV5-6 and TRBJ1-4 for the parts outside the CDR3, the full variable domain is DAGVTQSPTHLIKTRGQQVTLRCSPKSGHDTVSWYQQALGQGPQFIFQYYEEEERQRGNFPDRFSGHQFPNYSSELNVNALLLGDSALYLCASSIGLPGKLFFGSGTQLSVL.

The chain uses TRBV19 and TRBJ2-7; TRBD2 aligns across 11 bases. Germline V CDR1 and CDR2: LNHDA, SQIVND (reference sequence). This CDR3 spans 15 amino acids. J gave up 0 bases and V 6 bases, and 4 bases lay outside the gene matches. This CDR3 is CASSLLAGVSYEQYF. In DNA, the CDR3 is TGTGCCAGTAGCCTACTAGCGGGAGTCTCCTACGAGCAGTACTTC.

The rearrangement joins TRBV4-1 to TRBJ2-1; weak D call: TRBD1 (6 bases). The V gene's germline CDR1 is MGHRA and CDR2 YSYEKL. Trimming took 2 bases from V and 7 from J, leaving 15 bases between them. CDR3 length equals 15 residues. The CDR3 reads CASSQSGTLYNEQFF. CDR3 DNA: TGCGCCAGCAGCCAATCCGGGACACTGTATAATGAGCAGTTCTTC.

CDR3 sequence: CASRMGGFYFGYTF. CDR3 DNA sequence: TGTGCCAGCCGAATGGGGGGGTTTTATTTTGGCTACACCTTC. The gene calls are TRBV6-5 and TRBJ1-2; D is perhaps TRBD1 (5 bases). This CDR3 is built from 14 residues. Trimming cost V 8 bases and J 7 bases, with 20 bases left between them. Germline V gives CDR1 MNHEY, CDR2 SVGAGI.

The chain uses TRBV24-1 and TRBJ2-5, with 8 bases identical to TRBD2. J gave up 5 bases and V 0 bases, and 10 bases lay outside the gene matches. The germline gives CDR1 KGHDR, CDR2 SFDVKD. The CDR3 runs to 17 residues. The CDR3 reads CATSDLQSGSDVETQYF. The CDR3, as DNA: TGTGCCACCAGTGATTTGCAAAGCGGGAGTGATGTGGAGACCCAGTACTTC.

The V call is TRBV7-8, the J call TRBJ2-1; tentative D call: TRBD2 (6 bases). Germline V gene lookup returns CDR1 SGHVS and CDR2 FQNEAQ. The CDR3 has 15 residues. The V and J ends lost 3 bases and 6 bases respectively, with 15 bases between them. The CDR3 protein is CASSFFGSSGNEQFF. CDR3 sequence (DNA): TGTGCCAGCAGCTTCTTCGGGAGTAGCGGCAATGAGCAGTTCTTC. Combining the CDR3 with reference TRBV7-8 and TRBJ2-1 gives the whole variable domain GAGVSQSPRYKVAKRGQDVALRCDPISGHVSLFWYQQALGQGPEFLTYFQNEAQLDKSGLPSDRFFAERPEGSVSTLKIQRTQQEDSAVYLCASSFFGSSGNEQFFGPGTRLTVL.

The J gene is TRBJ1-5, the V gene TRBV3-1 (or the pseudogene TRBV3-2); D is ambiguous. V shed 5 bases and J shed 7 bases, with 18 bases lying between them. CDR1 and CDR2 (germline): LGHDT, YNNKEL (reference sequence). This CDR3 is 15 amino acids long. CDR3 sequence: CASSRRSGLSQPQHF. The CDR3 DNA reads TGTGCCAGCAGCAGAAGATCGGGATTGAGCCAGCCCCAGCATTTT.

The rearrangement joins TRBV28 to TRBJ1-2; 8 bases are shared with TRBD1. This CDR3 comprises 14 residues. CDR1 is MDHEN, CDR2 SYDVKM, per germline. V dropped 3 bases and J dropped 4; count of bases not matched to a gene: 4. The CDR3 sequence: CASSFGTGIYGYTF. CDR3 nucleotides: TGTGCCAGCAGTTTCGGGACAGGCATCTATGGCTACACCTTC.

The rearrangement uses TRBV28 and TRBJ2-7; TRBD2 matches at 8 bases. CDR1 is MDHEN and CDR2 is SYDVKM in the germline V gene. V gave up 4 bases and J gave up 6 bases; unmatched junction bases: 14. The CDR3 runs 16 residues. CDR3: CASSWGGGGGIAEQYF. The DNA for the CDR3 is TGTGCCAGCAGTTGGGGTGGTGGCGGGGGGATCGCCGAGCAGTACTTC. The full variable domain, with the rest looked up from reference TRBV28 and TRBJ2-7, is DVKVTQSSRYLVKRTGEKVFLECVQDMDHENMFWYRQDPGLGLRLIYFSYDVKMKEKGDIPEGYSVSREKKERFSLILESASTNQTSMYLCASSWGGGGGIAEQYFGPGTRLTVT.

A word on this clone: This likely comes from a read error, as the CDR3 has no conserved phenylalanine or tryptophan at its end. The DNA is omitted, as the CDR3 cannot be located on it reliably, and the CDR3 follows TCRdb's listing. The chain joins TRBV6-5 to TRBJ2-7; the listed D gene, TRBD1, was not tested against the DNA. The germline gives CDR1 MNHEY, CDR2 SVGAGI. With termini counted, the CDR3 has 10 amino acids. CDR3 residues: CASSTGTAKG.

This sequence joins TRBV11-1 and TRBJ2-7, with 8 bases matching TRBD1. The CDR3 has 15 residues. CDR1 is SGHAT and CDR2 is FQDESV in the germline V gene (reference sequence). V gave up 5 bases and J gave up 5 bases; unmatched junction bases: 11. The chain's CDR3 is CASSLGAGGSHEQYF. The CDR3 nucleotides are TGTGCCAGCAGCCTAGGGGCAGGGGGCTCTCACGAGCAGTACTTC.

V is TRBV4-1 and J is TRBJ1-5, with TRBD1 identical over 7 bases. The ends lost 5 bases at V and 6 bases at J; junction bases unmatched: 4. The V gene's germline CDR1 is MGHRA and CDR2 YSYEKL. This CDR3 contains 13 residues. DNA of the CDR3: TGCGCCAGCAGCAGGGGGCAGGGTCAGCCCCAGCATTTT. It specifies CASSRGQGQPQHF.

The J gene is TRBJ1-5, the V gene TRBV27; TRBD1 agrees at 7 bases. V lost 3 bases, J lost 7 bases, and 3 bases stayed unmatched. Per the germline V gene, CDR1 is MNHEY and CDR2 is SMNVEV (reference sequence). The CDR3 extends over 13 amino acids. CDR3 sequence reads: CASSLQGVQPQHF. CDR3 DNA sequence: TGTGCCAGCAGTTTGCAGGGGGTCCAGCCCCAGCATTTT.

This chain connects TRBV3-1 (or the pseudogene TRBV3-2) to TRBJ1-1; D is uncertain. The CDR3 extends over 15 amino acids. V lost 4 bases and J lost 5, with 17 bases in between. The V gene's germline CDR1 is LGHDT and CDR2 YNNKEL (reference sequence). CDR3 sequence: CASSLISFVRTEAFF. The CDR3 DNA is TGTGCCAGCAGCCTTATCTCGTTCGTTCGGACTGAAGCTTTCTTT.

The V gene is TRBV30, the J gene TRBJ1-5; TRBD1 agrees at 7 bases. After removal of 3 bases from V and 2 bases from J, the junction contained 4 bases not matched to a gene. Germline CDR1 GTSNPN, CDR2 SVGIG (reference sequence). The CDR3 covers 14 residues. The CDR3 is CAWRIQGGNQPQHF. Written as DNA, the CDR3 is TGTGCCTGGAGGATTCAGGGGGGCAATCAGCCCCAGCATTTT.

The V call is TRBV2, the J call TRBJ2-1; 9 bases align to TRBD2. The junction had 2 bases not matched to a gene; V was cut back by 2 bases and J by 3 bases. This CDR3 region has 15 residues. Germline values: CDR1 SNHLY, CDR2 FYNNEI. For the CDR3, the DNA is TGTGCCAGCAGTGAACTAGCGGGGAACTACAATGAGCAGTTCTTC. Amino acids: CASSELAGNYNEQFF.

CDR3 coding DNA: TGTGCCAGCAGGGATACCGGGAAAAACATTCAGTACTTC. It is translated as CASRDTGKNIQYF. The chain employs TRBV28 and TRBJ2-4, with D uncertain. Germline CDR1 MDHEN, CDR2 SYDVKM. The CDR3 has 13 amino acids. Trimming stripped 6 bases from V and 4 bases from J, with 10 bases between.

The chain links TRBV18 to TRBJ1-2; D might be TRBD1 (5 bases). The CDR3 length is 15 residues. Germline V gene data show CDR1 as KGHSH and CDR2 as LQKENI. Trimming pared 1 base from V and 6 bases from J, leaving 15 bases between. The chain's CDR3 is CASSPLRGRGDGYTF. CDR3 DNA sequence: TGTGCCAGCTCACCACTTCGGGGGAGAGGAGATGGCTACACCTTC.

This clone was seen a few times. The chain has TRBV10-1 and TRBJ1-2; D is ambiguous. This CDR3 comprises 13 residues. With 3 bases removed from V and 0 bases from J, the gap between germline ends came to 5 bases. Per the germline V gene, CDR1 is WNHNN and CDR2 is SYGVQD (reference sequence). CDR3 sequence reads: CASSDGANYGYTF. CDR3 nucleotide sequence: TGCGCCAGCAGTGACGGTGCTAACTATGGCTACACCTTC.

This chain's CDR3 is CASSDQGRTSYEQYF. CDR3 bases: TGTGCCAGCAGCGATCAGGGGCGCACGTCCTACGAGCAGTACTTC. The rearrangement joins TRBV28 to TRBJ2-7; perhaps TRBD1 as D (6 bases). Trimming removed 6 bases from V and 1 base from J, with 16 bases in between. Germline V CDR1 and CDR2: MDHEN, SYDVKM. The CDR3 is 15 amino acids.

The rearrangement joins TRBV6-1 to TRBJ1-5; TRBD1 matches 7 bases. The V and J ends lost 3 bases and 5 bases, in that order; junction bases with no gene match: 13. The CDR3 length is 17 residues. Germline V gives CDR1 MNHNS, CDR2 SASEGT. In DNA, the CDR3 is TGTGCCAGCAGTGACTACAGAAAACAGGGGTGGTATCAGCCCCAGCATTTT. It specifies CASSDYRKQGWYQPQHF.